This T cell receptor (beta chain) is from a study of blood T cells in healthy people across ages. Comment on this clonotype: Its antigen is unknown.

Using a J-beta primer mix together with a sample-barcoded 5' primer, a second PCR was run for roughly 7 to 12 cycles. Each of the cDNA molecules was tagged by a template-switch adaptor with 12 random nucleotides. From the 5' RACE reads, TCRdb called clonotypes with MiXCR, one entry per CDR3 protein. Altogether roughly 1,000,000 distinct CDR3 sequences are present, under 30% being singletons, with the ten largest covering about 0.8%. Study-level results: Age advanced and TCR beta diversity per million T cells fell, roughly linearly.

V trimming: 1 base; J trimming: 2 bases; junction bases outside the gene matches: 11. This CDR3 has 18 amino acids. Approximately 10 milliliters was the volume of peripheral blood drawn from each donor. This sample also appeared in a second study, on T cells of mothers and their children.

V gene TRBV5-7 combines with J gene TRBJ2-2; the match to TRBD2 covers 7 bases. TRBV5-7 is an open reading frame, and its role is uncertain. This TCR was recovered from a girl aged 2 to 10 in good health. Sequencing was carried out using blood. CDR3 region: CASSLSQLGGSNTGELFF. DNA of the CDR3: TGTGCCAGCAGCTTGTCCCAGCTGGGGGGGTCCAACACCGGGGAGCTGTTTTTT.